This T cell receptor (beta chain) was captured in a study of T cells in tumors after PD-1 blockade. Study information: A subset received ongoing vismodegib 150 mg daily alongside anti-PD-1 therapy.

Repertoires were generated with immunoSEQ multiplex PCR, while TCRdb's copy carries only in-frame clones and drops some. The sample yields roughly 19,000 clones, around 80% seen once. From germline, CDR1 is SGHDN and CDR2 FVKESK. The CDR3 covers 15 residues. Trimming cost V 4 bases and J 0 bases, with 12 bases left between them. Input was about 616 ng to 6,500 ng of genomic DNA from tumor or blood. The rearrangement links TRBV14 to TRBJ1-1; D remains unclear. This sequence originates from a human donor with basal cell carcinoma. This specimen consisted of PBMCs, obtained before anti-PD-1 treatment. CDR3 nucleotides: TGTGCCAGCAGCCCGATCTCGGGGTTGAACACTGAAGCTTTCTTT. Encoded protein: CASSPISGLNTEAFF.